The 14 T cell receptor beta chains listed next were all sequenced from one sample in a study of T cell repertoires in cytomegalovirus infection. TCRdb fed the reads into MiXCR, producing one record per CDR3 protein. The sample holds hundreds of thousands of distinct CDR3 sequences, 33% seen once. Their recognized antigens are unknown. The sample here was cultured PBMCs, taken from culture after CMV antigen stimulation. These receptors all come from a human donor in good health (CMV status not recorded). Some clones in this sample may be carry-over from other donors' samples.

The chain joins TRBV6-4 to TRBJ2-7; D may be TRBD1 or TRBD2 (5 bases each). The CDR3 has 16 residues. Germline CDR1 MRHNA, CDR2 SNTAGT. Trimming left V 3 bases short and J 6 bases short, with 21 bases between. CDR3 amino acids: CASSDQGRMLASEQYV. The CDR3 DNA reads TGTGCCAGCAGTGATCAGGGACGAATGCTTGCTTCCGAGCAGTACGTC.

The chain couples TRBV6-6 to TRBJ2-7, with a possible D match to TRBD1 (6 bases). Trimming cost V 7 bases and J 5 bases, with 15 bases left between them. The CDR3 is made up of 13 amino acids. Germline CDR1 is MNHNY and CDR2 is SVGAGI (reference sequence). Written as DNA, the CDR3 is TGTGCCAGCAAACACTTAGGGGGTAACGAGCAGTACGTC. This codes for CASKHLGGNEQYV.

This chain links TRBV7-2 with TRBJ1-3; 11 bases line up with TRBD1. V lost 3 bases, J lost 5 bases, and 6 bases stayed unmatched. The CDR3 is made up of 16 amino acids. Germline-derived CDR1 and CDR2 are SGHTA and FQGNSA. CDR3 in amino acids: CASSLRGQGGRNTIYF. The CDR3 DNA sequence: TGTGCCAGCAGCTTGAGGGGACAGGGGGGAAGAAACACCATATATTTT.

The chain uses TRBV5-6 and TRBJ2-1; a possible D gene is TRBD1 (5 bases). From germline, CDR1 is SGHDT and CDR2 YYEEEE. The CDR3 is 11 amino acids. Trimming left V 6 bases short and J 9 bases short, with 10 bases between. The CDR3 spells CASNIRGEQFF. CDR3 in DNA: TGTGCCAGCAACATAAGGGGTGAGCAGTTCTTC.

The J gene is TRBJ1-2, the V gene TRBV10-2, with 7 bases identical to TRBD1. Trimming removed 2 bases from V and 4 bases from J; junction bases left unmatched: 4. Germline CDR1 is WSHSY and CDR2 is SAAADI. The length of the CDR3 is 14 residues. DNA for the CDR3: TGCGCCAGCAGTGAGAAAGGGACAGCCTATGGCTACACCTTC. It is translated as CASSEKGTAYGYTF.

The rearrangement links TRBV5-1 to TRBJ2-6; 9 nucleotides line up with TRBD1. J was trimmed by 1 base and V by 4 bases; bases with no gene match: 3. The CDR3 runs 16 residues. Germline values: CDR1 SGHRS, CDR2 YFSETQ. The CDR3 loop is CASSRGQGSGANVLTF. The DNA for the CDR3 is TGCGCCAGCAGCAGGGGACAGGGATCTGGGGCCAACGTCCTGACTTTC.

This clonotype was counted between two and nine times. The J gene is TRBJ2-7, the V gene TRBV6-2 or TRBV6-3, with 7 bases matching TRBD1. The germline V gene encodes CDR1 MNHEY and CDR2 SVGEGT. The CDR3 sequence is 13 residues long. The trim removed 7 bases at V and 1 base at J, leaving 4 bases unmatched. CDR3 sequence reads: CASKGQTSYEQYF. The CDR3 bases are TGTGCCAGCAAGGGACAGACATCCTACGAGCAGTACTTC.

The chain links TRBV2 to TRBJ1-6; 7 nucleotides agree with TRBD1. Trimming removed 5 bases from V and 7 bases from J; junction bases left unmatched: 8. CDR1 SNHLY and CDR2 FYNNEI come from the germline V gene. The CDR3 spans 15 residues. The CDR3 DNA sequence: TGTGCCAGCAGTTCTACAGGGGTGGACAATTCACCCCTCCACTTT. This translates into CASSSTGVDNSPLHF.

Only a few counts were recorded for this clonotype. The CDR3 coding sequence is TGTGCCAGCAGCTTAATCCCAGCGGACGAGCAGTTCTTC. This codes for CASSLIPADEQFF. The rearrangement links TRBV7-3 to TRBJ2-1, with D possibly being TRBD2 (5 bases). CDR1 and CDR2 from the germline V gene are SGHTA and FQGTGA. Trimming stripped 1 base from V and 10 bases from J, with 11 bases between. This CDR3 is 13 amino acids long.

The rearrangement uses TRBV7-8 and TRBJ2-1; D remains ambiguous. Per the germline V gene, CDR1 is SGHVS and CDR2 is FQNEAQ. The germline V and J ends were trimmed by 5 bases and 6 bases, with 14 bases remaining between them. The CDR3 runs to 14 residues. This CDR3 is CASSPRTLFNEQFF. In DNA, the CDR3 is TGTGCCAGCAGCCCCCGGACCCTTTTCAATGAGCAGTTCTTC.

This clonotype has a single count. The chain links TRBV12-3 or TRBV12-4 to TRBJ2-3; 7 bases line up with TRBD1. V was pared by 6 bases and J by 0 bases, with 6 bases of the junction left unmatched. The CDR3 is made up of 15 amino acids. The CDR3 nucleotides read TGTGCCAGCAGCCGGGACAGCCTTAGCACAGATACGCAGTATTTT. It yields the protein CASSRDSLSTDTQYF.

The genes are TRBV12-3 or TRBV12-4 and TRBJ2-7; TRBD1 matches at 7 bases. The V gene end was trimmed by 5 bases and the J gene end by 3 bases; junction bases not matched to a gene: 7. CDR3 length: 14 residues. The CDR3 protein is CASSPRQGDYEQYF. The CDR3 bases are TGTGCCAGCAGTCCACGACAGGGTGACTACGAGCAGTACTTC.

This clonotype was counted ten times or more. The chain links TRBV7-2 to TRBJ2-3; weak D call: TRBD2 (6 bases). Trimming took 1 base from V and 4 from J, leaving 12 bases between them. In germline, CDR1 is SGHTA, CDR2 FQGNSA. The CDR3 runs to 15 residues. CDR3 protein: CASSLGRGRPDTQYF. Written as DNA, the CDR3 is TGTGCCAGCAGCTTAGGACGGGGGAGACCAGATACGCAGTATTTT. The entire variable domain, with the rest obtained from reference TRBV7-2 and TRBJ2-3, is as follows: GAGVSQSPSNKVTEKGKDVELRCDPISGHTALYWYRQSLGQGLEFLIYFQGNSAPDKSGLPSDRFSAERTGGSVSTLTIQRTQQEDSAVYLCASSLGRGRPDTQYFGPGTRLTVL.

This clonotype came up many times. The chain's CDR3 is CASSLYGRGVMNTEAFF. CDR3 nucleotide sequence: TGTGCCAGCAGCTTATATGGAAGGGGCGTCATGAACACTGAAGCTTTCTTT. This sequence joins TRBV7-2 and TRBJ1-1, with D possibly being TRBD1 (5 bases). The CDR3 has 17 residues. Trimming took off 2 bases at V and 0 bases at J, with 16 bases between the two ends. Germline CDR1 reads SGHTA; CDR2 reads FQGNSA.